This entry describes one TCR beta chain. Other DNA sequences of this sample code for an identical CDR3. This entry is derived from a study of blood T cell repertoires in COVID-19. Across the whole study: Both acute and convalescent COVID-19 samples were obtained from the United States, Italy and Spain. Nucleic acid was either cDNA or gDNA, and it came from T cells, B-cell-depleted T cells, or PBMCs.

Patients in Seattle were enrolled during active infection, then followed longitudinally. In the source study's methods: Amplification of reference gene primers was used by the study to estimate nucleated cell counts. TCRdb's table, derived via immunoSEQ multiplex PCR, lists solely in-frame clones and lacks some. That table furnishes V, J and clone size, whereas the DNA furnished D and trimming. The repertoire has 250,000 to 350,000 clones, roughly 90% of them found once; the top ten carry 2.9%. Trimming removed 1 base from V and 5 bases from J; junction bases left unmatched: 3. Germline V lookup: CDR1 PRHDT, CDR2 FYEKMQ (reference sequence). This CDR3 contains 14 residues.

The specimen was peripheral blood. The chain recombines TRBV13 with TRBJ1-1; 8 bases match TRBD1. This TCR was sampled from a woman under 40 with COVID-19, enrolled during active disease. The CDR3 reads CASSLDRGRTEAFF. In nucleotides, the CDR3 is TGTGCCAGCAGCTTAGACAGGGGGAGGACTGAAGCTTTCTTT.